Below, 12 T cell receptor beta chains from the same sample are listed, as sequenced in a study of CD8 T cells in ankylosing spondylitis. TCRdb redid the calling of the 5' RACE reads with MiXCR, one entry per CDR3 protein. The sample includes 250,000 or so distinct CDR3 sequences, 24% seen only once; the top ten take approximately 0.61%. The sequenced material came from blood, either unsorted or a sorted T cell fraction (not recorded which). These receptors originate from a male donor with ankylosing spondylitis or in good health (not recorded which).

This clonotype appeared many times. The chain is built from TRBV20-1 and TRBJ2-5; unclear D gene. The V end was cut by 0 bases, the J end by 5 bases, with 13 bases between. The CDR3 has 14 residues. CDR1 and CDR2 from the germline V gene are DFQATT and SNEGSKA (reference sequence). The CDR3 reads CSARDRGPRETQYF. In nucleotides, the CDR3 is TGCAGTGCTAGAGATCGCGGCCCCAGGGAGACCCAGTACTTC.

This clonotype was counted ten times or more. V and J are TRBV12-3 or TRBV12-4 and TRBJ2-5; D remains unclear. The V and J ends lost 6 bases and 2 bases respectively, with 10 bases between them. CDR3 length equals 13 residues. The CDR3 reads CASSISGQETQYF. CDR3 sequence (DNA): TGTGCCAGCAGCATTAGTGGGCAAGAGACCCAGTACTTC.

This clonotype was seen a handful of times. The rearrangement uses TRBV29-1 and TRBJ2-6; D gene ambiguous. Trimming took off 3 bases at V and 2 bases at J, with 2 bases between the two ends. Germline V gives CDR1 SQVTM, CDR2 ANQGSEA. This CDR3 region has 12 residues. CDR3 sequence reads: CSVEAGANVLTF. The CDR3 DNA follows: TGCAGCGTTGAGGCTGGGGCCAACGTCCTGACTTTC. Full variable domain (missing parts from reference TRBV29-1 and TRBJ2-6): SAVISQKPSRDICQRGTSLTIQCQVDSQVTMMFWYRQQPGQSLTLIATANQGSEATYESGFVIDKFPISRPNLTFSTLTVSNMSPEDSSIYLCSVEAGANVLTFGAGSRLTVL.

A few counts support this clonotype. The CDR3 DNA follows: TGCAGTGCTAGAGCCCTAGGGCAGCCCCAGCATTTT. Translating gives CSARALGQPQHF. V usage is TRBV20-1 and J usage is TRBJ1-5; no clear D gene. The CDR3 loop spans 12 amino acids. Trimming removed 1 base from V and 7 bases from J, with 8 bases in between. CDR1 and CDR2 from the germline V gene are DFQATT and SNEGSKA (reference sequence).

In this sample, this clonotype turned up a few times. The V gene is TRBV5-1, the J gene TRBJ1-1, with a tentative D call TRBD1 (5 bases). V was trimmed by 10 bases and J by 3 bases, leaving 19 bases between them. This CDR3 has 14 amino acids. From germline, CDR1 is SGHRS and CDR2 YFSETQ. DNA for the CDR3: TGCGCCCCCCATAGGAACAGGTCATACACTGAAGCTTTCTTT. It encodes CAPHRNRSYTEAFF.

The V and J genes are TRBV4-1 and TRBJ2-2, with 8 bases aligning to TRBD1. CDR1 is MGHRA, CDR2 YSYEKL, per germline. V shed 6 bases, J shed 1 base, and the junction held 4 bases outside the gene matches. CDR3 size: 15 residues. The CDR3 loop reads CASRRDRWNTGELFF. CDR3 nucleotide sequence: TGCGCCAGCAGACGGGACAGGTGGAACACCGGGGAGCTGTTTTTT.

There are a few counts of this clonotype. The chain uses TRBV6-1 and TRBJ2-3; D perhaps matches TRBD1 (6 bases). Germline V CDR1 and CDR2: MNHNS, SASEGT. The CDR3 sequence is 13 residues long. The V end was cut by 3 bases, the J end by 9 bases, with 13 bases between. CDR3 sequence: CASSDRGGWTQYF. The CDR3, as DNA: TGTGCCAGCAGTGATAGAGGGGGTTGGACGCAGTATTTT.

The CDR3 DNA reads TGTGCCAGCAGTCTTAGGCGGCTGATTAGCACAGATACGCAGTATTTT. This translates into CASSLRRLISTDTQYF. This chain joins TRBV27 and TRBJ2-3, with D unresolved. V was cut by 5 bases and J by 0 bases, with 15 bases left in between. From germline, CDR1 is MNHEY and CDR2 SMNVEV (reference sequence). The length of the CDR3 is 16 residues.

This clonotype was observed many times. CDR3 DNA sequence: TGTGCCAGCTCCCCGAGGACAGTCCAAGAGACCCAGTACTTC. Amino acids: CASSPRTVQETQYF. This chain uses TRBV18 with TRBJ2-5; D possibly corresponds to TRBD1 (6 bases). The CDR3 contains 14 residues. Trimming stripped 6 bases from V and 1 base from J, with 12 bases between. CDR1 is KGHSH, CDR2 LQKENI, per germline.

This clonotype was counted only a few times. The chain carries TRBV20-1 and TRBJ1-1; tentatively, D is TRBD1 (5 bases). The germline V gene encodes CDR1 DFQATT and CDR2 SNEGSKA (reference sequence). This CDR3 contains 14 residues. In DNA, the CDR3 is TGCAGGTCTTTTGGCGGGGGACGGAACACTGAAGCTTTCTTT. Translating it yields CRSFGGGRNTEAFF.

The chain employs TRBV12-3 or TRBV12-4 and TRBJ2-2, with 8 nucleotides matching TRBD2. With 4 bases clipped from V and 7 bases from J, the junction kept 11 bases outside the gene matches. The CDR3 loop spans 16 amino acids. The CDR3 region is CASSWASGLGSGELFF. The CDR3, as DNA: TGTGCCAGCAGTTGGGCTAGCGGGTTAGGTAGCGGGGAGCTGTTTTTT.

The table lists this clonotype with a count of one. The genes are TRBV12-3 or TRBV12-4 and TRBJ1-5; D may be TRBD1 (6 bases). The V and J ends lost 6 bases and 3 bases respectively, with 12 bases between them. This CDR3 comprises 14 residues. The CDR3 spells CASRRGGLNQPQHF. The DNA for the CDR3 is TGTGCCAGCAGGAGGGGGGGACTCAATCAGCCCCAGCATTTT.